This T cell receptor (beta chain) was identified in a study of cytomegalovirus exposure and HLA in healthy donors. Use of 60 Vbeta and 13 Jbeta primers characterized the PCR. Sequenced by immunoSEQ multiplex PCR; TCRdb stores in-frame clones only, minus some. The data hold about 190,000 clones, with 65% to 75% observed a single time. The CDR3 is 14 amino acids. The germline V and J ends were trimmed by 8 bases and 4 bases, with 18 bases remaining between them. The V gene's germline CDR1 is SGHRS and CDR2 YFSETQ. Participants comprised healthy donors of bone marrow. The chain carries TRBV5-1 and TRBJ1-1; D gene uncertain. The clonotype comes from a young man in good health and CMV-seropositive. The sequencing input was PBMCs. The CDR3 bases are TGCGCCAGTTTTAGGACGGGATATAGCACTGAAGCTTTCTTT. As protein: CASFRTGYSTEAFF.